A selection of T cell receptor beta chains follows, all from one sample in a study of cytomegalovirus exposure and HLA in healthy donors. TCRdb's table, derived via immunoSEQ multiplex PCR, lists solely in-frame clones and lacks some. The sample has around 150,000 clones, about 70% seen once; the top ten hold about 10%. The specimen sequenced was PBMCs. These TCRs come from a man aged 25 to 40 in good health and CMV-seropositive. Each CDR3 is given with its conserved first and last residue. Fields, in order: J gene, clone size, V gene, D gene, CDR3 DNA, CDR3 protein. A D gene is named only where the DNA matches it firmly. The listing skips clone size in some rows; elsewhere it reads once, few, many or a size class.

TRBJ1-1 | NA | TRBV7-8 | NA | TGTGCCAGCAGCTCCCAAGGGGTCACTGAAGCTTTCTTT | CASSSQGVTEAFF
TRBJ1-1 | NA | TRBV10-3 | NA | TGTGCCATCAGTGAGTCCCAGGGGAACACTGAAGCTTTCTTT | CAISESQGNTEAFF
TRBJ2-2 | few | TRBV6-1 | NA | TGTGCCAACCAGGGGAAGAACACCGGGGAGCTGTTTTTT | CANQGKNTGELFF
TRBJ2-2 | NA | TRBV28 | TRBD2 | TGTGCCAGCAGCCCGGGACTAGCCAGGACCGGGGAGCTGTTTTTT | CASSPGLARTGELFF
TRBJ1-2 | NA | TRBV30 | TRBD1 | TGTGCCTGGGGGACAGGGGACTTCTATGGCTACACCTTC | CAWGTGDFYGYTF
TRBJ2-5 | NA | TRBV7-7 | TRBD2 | TGTGCCAGCAGCTTCGGACTAGCGGAAGAGACCCAGTACTTC | CASSFGLAEETQYF
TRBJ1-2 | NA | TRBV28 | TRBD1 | TGTGCCAGCAGAGGGGGTGGGACAGACGGCTACACCTTC | CASRGGGTDGYTF
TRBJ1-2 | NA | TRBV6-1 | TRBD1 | TGTGCCAGCAGTGCCCGCGACAGGGATGGCCACTATGGCTACACCTTC | CASSARDRDGHYGYTF
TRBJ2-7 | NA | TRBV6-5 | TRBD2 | TGTGCCAGCAGTTACGTGGCTAGCGGGACCTACGAGCAGTACTTC | CASSYVASGTYEQYF
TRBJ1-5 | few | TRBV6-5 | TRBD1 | TGTGCCAGCAGTTACTCGATAGACAGGGCTCAGCCCCAGCATTTT | CASSYSIDRAQPQHF
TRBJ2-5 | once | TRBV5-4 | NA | TGTGCCAGCAGCTTCCCCGCTCCGGGGTCGGAGACCCAGTACTTC | CASSFPAPGSETQYF
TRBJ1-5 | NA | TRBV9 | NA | TGTGCCAGCAGCGTATCCGACAATGGCAATCAGCCCCAGCATTTT | CASSVSDNGNQPQHF
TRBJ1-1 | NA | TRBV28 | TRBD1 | TGTGCCAGCAGTTTTGGGGGACAGTCAACTGAAGCTTTCTTT | CASSFGGQSTEAFF
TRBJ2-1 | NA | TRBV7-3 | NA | TGTGCCAGCAGCTCTTTAAAGGGGGGGGACAATGAGCAGTTCTTC | CASSSLKGGDNEQFF
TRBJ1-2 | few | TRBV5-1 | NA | TGCGCCAGCAGCTTCGGGCAGGGGACCTATGGCTACACCTTC | CASSFGQGTYGYTF
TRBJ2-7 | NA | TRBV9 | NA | TGTGCCAGCAGCTTAGACGGGAACTACGAGCAGTACTTC | CASSLDGNYEQYF
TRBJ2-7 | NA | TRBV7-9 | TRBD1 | TGTGCCAGCAGCATAAGCCGGGACAGCAGCTACGAGCAGTACTTC | CASSISRDSSYEQYF
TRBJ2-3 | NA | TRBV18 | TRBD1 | TGTGCCAGCTCACCACCACAGGGGACAGGAGATACGCAGTATTTT | CASSPPQGTGDTQYF
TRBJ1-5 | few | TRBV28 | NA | TGTGCCAGCGGATGGGGGGAACAGCCCCAGCATTTT | CASGWGEQPQHF
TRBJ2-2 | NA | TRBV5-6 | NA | TGTGCCAGCAGCTCCCTCTACGGGGAGCTGTTTTTT | CASSSLYGELFF
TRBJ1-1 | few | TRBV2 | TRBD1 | TGTGCCAGCAGTGTATGGACAGGTGAAGCTTTCTTT | CASSVWTGEAFF
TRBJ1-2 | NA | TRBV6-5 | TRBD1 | TGTGCCAGCAGTATTCGAACAGGGGACTATGGCTACACCTTC | CASSIRTGDYGYTF
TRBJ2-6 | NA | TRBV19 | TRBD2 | TGTGCCAGTAGTACTCAGATAGCGGGAGGGCCTGGGCCTGGGGCCAACGTCCTGACTTTC | CASSTQIAGGPGPGANVLTF
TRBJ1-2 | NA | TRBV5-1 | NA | TGCGCCAGCAGCTCCCTTATTGTTGAGGCCGGAATCAATTATGGCTACACCTTC | CASSSLIVEAGINYGYTF
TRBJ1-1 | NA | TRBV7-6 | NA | TGTGCCAGCAGCTTAGAAGCTCGGTACCAAATGAACACTGAAGCTTTCTTT | CASSLEARYQMNTEAFF
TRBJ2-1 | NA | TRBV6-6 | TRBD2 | TGTGCCAGCAGACGACTAGCTGGGGAGGTCTACAATGAGCAGTTCTTC | CASRRLAGEVYNEQFF
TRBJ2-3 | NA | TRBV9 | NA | TGTGCCAGCAGCCACCCACAAAGCGGAAGAAGCACAGATACGCAGTATTTT | CASSHPQSGRSTDTQYF
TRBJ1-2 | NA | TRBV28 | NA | TGTGCCAGCAGTTCTGAGGGCTACACCTTC | CASSSEGYTF
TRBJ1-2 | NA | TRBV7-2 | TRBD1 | TGTGCCAGCAGCTATGGGACAGGGGGCTATGGCTACACCTTC | CASSYGTGGYGYTF
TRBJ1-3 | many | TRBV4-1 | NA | TGCGCCAGCAGCCAAGATCCAGGGGTTGGAAACACCATATATTTT | CASSQDPGVGNTIYF
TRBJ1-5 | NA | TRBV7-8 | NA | TGTGCCAGCAGCTTGTATCAGGGCCCAAGTCAGCCCCAGCATTTT | CASSLYQGPSQPQHF
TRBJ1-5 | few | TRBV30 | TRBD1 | TGCGCCTGGAGAATTAGAGACAGGGTAACTCAGCCCCAGCATTTT | CAWRIRDRVTQPQHF
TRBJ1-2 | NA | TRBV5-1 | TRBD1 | TGCGCCAGCAGACCCCCAGGGGACAGGAGCTATGGCTACACCTTC | CASRPPGDRSYGYTF
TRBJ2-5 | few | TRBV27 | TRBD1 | TGTGCCAGCAGTTTCGACAGGGGGCTGGAAGAGACCCAGTACTTC | CASSFDRGLEETQYF
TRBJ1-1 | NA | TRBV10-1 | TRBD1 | TGCGCCACTAGACAGGGGATGAATACTGAAGCTTTCTTT | CATRQGMNTEAFF
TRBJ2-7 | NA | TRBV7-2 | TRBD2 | TGTGCCAGCAGCCCTGGTGAGGGGACTAGCAGCTTCATGTTC | CASSPGEGTSSFMF
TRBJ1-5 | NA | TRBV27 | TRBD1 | TGTGCCAGCAGTACATCCGCAGGGGGAAATCAGCCCCAGCATTTT | CASSTSAGGNQPQHF
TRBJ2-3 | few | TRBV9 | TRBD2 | TGTGCCAGCAGCGGGGTGACTAGCGGGTTATCTGATACGCAGTATTTT | CASSGVTSGLSDTQYF
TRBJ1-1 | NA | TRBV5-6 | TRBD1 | TGTGCCAGCAGCCTAGCCTTTGGACAGGTGAACACTGAAGCTTTCTTT | CASSLAFGQVNTEAFF
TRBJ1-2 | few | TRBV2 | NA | TGTGCCAGCAGTGAGGACAGTTACTATGGCTACACCTTC | CASSEDSYYGYTF
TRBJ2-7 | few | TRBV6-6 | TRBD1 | TGTGCCAGCAGTTACTCGCGGGACAGGGGCTACGAGCAGTACTTC | CASSYSRDRGYEQYF
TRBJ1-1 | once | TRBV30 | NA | TGTGCCTGGAGTTTACAGGGAGGGTCTGAAGCTTTCTTT | CAWSLQGGSEAFF
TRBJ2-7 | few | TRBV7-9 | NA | TGTGCCAGCAGCCTAGGACTTTTCTACGAGCAGTACTTC | CASSLGLFYEQYF
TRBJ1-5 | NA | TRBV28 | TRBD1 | TGTGCCAGCAGTCCTAGGGGTCAGGGGGATCAGCCCCAGCATTTT | CASSPRGQGDQPQHF